This section outlines one T cell receptor (beta chain) sequence together with its context. No antigen is known for it. Version v3.0 of the immunoSEQ assay was performed at survey level. Data came from immunoSEQ multiplex PCR; TCRdb stores just in-frame clones and leaves some out. The data hold about 28,000 clones, with roughly 84% observed a single time. The sample originates from a study of long-term antiretroviral therapy in people with HIV. Every sample had about 0.9-10 million cryopreserved PBMC in it before DNA extraction. Notes on the study in general: Pre-ART clonal expansion yielded clones that dominated the repertoire at all time points. Information pertaining to ART adherence, viral resistance or therapeutic modifications was not obtained.

Here the sequenced sample was unsorted PBMCs, taken 0.4 years after starting antiretroviral therapy. This TCR came from a man between 18 and 29 years old with HIV.

CDR3: CASSLNSYPSNYGYTF. Written as DNA, the CDR3 is TGTGCCAGCAGCTTAAATAGTTACCCTTCTAACTATGGCTACACCTTC. The chain carries TRBV7-8 and TRBJ1-2; D not resolved. Germline-derived CDR1 and CDR2 are SGHVS and FQNEAQ. V lost 2 bases and J lost 0, with 13 bases in between. This CDR3 contains 16 residues. Combining the CDR3 with reference TRBV7-8 and TRBJ1-2 gives the whole variable domain GAGVSQSPRYKVAKRGQDVALRCDPISGHVSLFWYQQALGQGPEFLTYFQNEAQLDKSGLPSDRFFAERPEGSVSTLKIQRTQQEDSAVYLCASSLNSYPSNYGYTFGSGTRLTVV.